These T cell receptor beta chains were read from a single sample in a study of blood T cell repertoires in COVID-19. Clones were sequenced by immunoSEQ multiplex PCR, and TCRdb holds only the in-frame ones, with some missing. The repertoire consists of some 80,000 clones, with under 85% occurring once and the leading ten covering 9% to 10%. The sample taken for sequencing was peripheral blood. The source is a human donor in a cohort sampled during active COVID-19. Each CDR3 is given with its conserved first and last residue. Fields, in order: V gene, D gene, clone size, J gene, CDR3 DNA, CDR3 protein. A D gene is named only where the DNA matches it firmly. Only some rows state a clone size, as once, few, many or a class for expanded clones.

TRBV5-4	TRBD2	.	TRBJ2-3	TGTGCCAGCAGCGGGACTACCATCGGTACGCAGTATTTT	CASSGTTIGTQYF
TRBV19	.	.	TRBJ2-2	TGTGCCAGTAGTATTATGGCCCGGAGCGACACCGGGGAGCTGTTTTTT	CASSIMARSDTGELFF
TRBV24-1	.	few	TRBJ1-2	TGTGCCACCAGTGATTTCGGCTATGGCTACACCTTC	CATSDFGYGYTF
TRBV5-1	.	.	TRBJ2-6	TGCGCCAGCAGCTTGACCGGCTCTGGGGCCAACGTCCTGACTTTC	CASSLTGSGANVLTF
TRBV12-3/TRBV12-4	TRBD1	.	TRBJ2-7	TGTGCCAGCCTAGGACAGGGGGTCAACGAGCAGTACTTC	CASLGQGVNEQYF
TRBV6-5	.	.	TRBJ1-5	TGTGCCAGCGCGACCGAGGGAAATCAGCCCCAGCATTTT	CASATEGNQPQHF
TRBV30	.	.	TRBJ1-5	TGTGCCTGGAGCCCCGGGGCAGGGGACAATCAGCCCCAGCATTTT	CAWSPGAGDNQPQHF
TRBV19	.	.	TRBJ1-2	TGTGCCAGTAGTATCCAGGGTCGGAGCTATGGCTACACCTTC	CASSIQGRSYGYTF
TRBV3-1/TRBV3-2	TRBD2	.	TRBJ2-5	TGTGCCAGCAGCCCCACTAGCGGGGGGGGGACCCAGTACTTC	CASSPTSGGGTQYF
TRBV6-1	TRBD2	.	TRBJ2-3	TGTGCCAGCAGTGGGACTAGCGGGAGTAGAGGCACAGATACGCAGTATTTT	CASSGTSGSRGTDTQYF
TRBV19	.	few	TRBJ1-6	TGTGCCAGTAGTATCGCCAGGGGAAATTCACCCCTCCACTTT	CASSIARGNSPLHF
TRBV5-8	.	.	TRBJ2-1	TGTGCCAGCAGCTTGGACAGAGCTAACTACAATGAGCAGTTCTTC	CASSLDRANYNEQFF
TRBV5-6	TRBD1	.	TRBJ1-5	TGTGCCAGCAGCTTACGGGACAGGGGTCAGCCCCAGCATTTT	CASSLRDRGQPQHF
TRBV3-1/TRBV3-2	TRBD2	.	TRBJ2-3	TGTGCCAGCAGCCAACGGGGGGGCCGAGATACGCAGTATTTT	CASSQRGGRDTQYF
TRBV6-1	.	.	TRBJ2-3	TGTGCCAGCAGTGAAGTCTTGGCGGGTCTCGATACGCAGTATTTT	CASSEVLAGLDTQYF
TRBV7-9	.	.	TRBJ2-5	TGTGCCAGCAGCTTAGCGACAGAAGAAGAGACCCAGTACTTC	CASSLATEEETQYF
TRBV9	.	once	TRBJ2-7	TGTGCCAGCAGCGTAGGGCAGGCCTCCTACGAGCAGTACTTC	CASSVGQASYEQYF
TRBV5-1	.	.	TRBJ2-2	TGCGCCAGCAGCTTGGGGGGCAACACCGGGGAGCTGTTTTTT	CASSLGGNTGELFF
TRBV4-1	.	.	TRBJ1-5	TGCGCCAGCAGCCAAGATTGGGCACCTAATCAGCCCCAGCATTTT	CASSQDWAPNQPQHF
TRBV6-5	TRBD2	.	TRBJ2-1	TGTGCCAGCAGGCAGACTAGCGGGGGGGCCTATGAGCAGTTCTTC	CASRQTSGGAYEQFF
TRBV6-5	.	.	TRBJ2-2	TGTGCCAGCAGTAGGGGGTCCGGGGAGCTGTTTTTT	CASSRGSGELFF
TRBV7-9	TRBD2	.	TRBJ2-1	TGTGCCAGCAGCTTAACAGCTAGCGGGGGTTACAATGAGCAGTTCTTC	CASSLTASGGYNEQFF
TRBV14	.	.	TRBJ1-3	TGTGCCAGCAGCCATCGGTCTTCCATATATTTT	CASSHRSSIYF
TRBV19	TRBD1	.	TRBJ2-7	TGTGCCAGTAGTTCCTCCCCGGGACAGGGGACCTACGAGCAGTACTTC	CASSSSPGQGTYEQYF
TRBV20-1	TRBD2	.	TRBJ2-1	TGCAGTGCTAGTTCAGCGGGGTCCTACAATGAGCAGTTCTTC	CSASSAGSYNEQFF
TRBV7-8	TRBD1	once	TRBJ1-2	TGTGCCAGCAGCCCGACAGGGACCCTAGCTAACTATGGCTACACCTTC	CASSPTGTLANYGYTF
TRBV6-5	.	once	TRBJ2-1	TGTGCCAGCAGCGAGGCGGGGAACAATGAGCAGTTCTTC	CASSEAGNNEQFF
TRBV5-5	TRBD2	.	TRBJ2-5	TGTGCCAGCAGCTTGGCCCTAGCGGGAGGCCAGGAGACCCAGTACTTC	CASSLALAGGQETQYF
TRBV12-3/TRBV12-4	.	.	TRBJ1-1	TGTGCCAGCAGTTTCCGGGTATACACTGAAGCTTTCTTT	CASSFRVYTEAFF
TRBV3-1/TRBV3-2	TRBD1	.	TRBJ1-1	TGTGCCAGCAGCCACTTAGGACAGGGGGCAACTGAAGCTTTCTTT	CASSHLGQGATEAFF
TRBV7-2	.	.	TRBJ2-1	TGTGCCAGCAGCTTAGACCCAAGGGAGTACAATGAGCAGTTCTTC	CASSLDPREYNEQFF
TRBV7-3	.	.	TRBJ2-2	TGTGCCAGCAGCCAGTACGACACCGGGGAGCTGTTTTTT	CASSQYDTGELFF
TRBV5-1	TRBD2	once	TRBJ2-1	TGCGCCAGCAGCTTAACTAGCGGGATGTACAATGAGCAGTTCTTC	CASSLTSGMYNEQFF
TRBV19	.	.	TRBJ2-2	TGTGCCAGTAGGGGGGGAGGGAACACCGGGGAGCTGTTTTTT	CASRGGGNTGELFF